This TCR beta chain is from a study of shared clonotypes between healthy human individuals. The overall study: Each donor had three CD4 naive, three CD4 memory, two CD8 naive and one CD8 memory plate.

Investigators spread the genomic DNA of each subset evenly over several immunoSEQ plates. Replicate sorted-subset PCRs were loaded with around 210 ng DNA, roughly 33,000 T cell genomes. Profiling relied on immunoSEQ multiplex PCR, and the TCRdb table lists in-frame clones only, not all of them. Altogether some 320,000 clones are present, roughly 87% being singletons, with the ten largest covering about a sixth. Sample: memory CD8+ T cells sorted from blood. The subset is: CD45RO+ cells pooled with CCR7-negative TemRA cells. The source of this sequence is a man in his late teens or twenties in good health.

The CDR3 loop is CASSDSRATNEKLFF. In DNA, the CDR3 is TGTGCCAGCAGCGATAGCAGGGCAACTAATGAAAAACTGTTTTTT. The chain links TRBV7-6 to TRBJ1-4, with TRBD1 as a possible D gene (5 bases). CDR3 length: 15 amino acids. Germline values: CDR1 SGHVS, CDR2 FNYEAQ. Trimming left V 5 bases short and J 0 bases short, with 10 bases between.